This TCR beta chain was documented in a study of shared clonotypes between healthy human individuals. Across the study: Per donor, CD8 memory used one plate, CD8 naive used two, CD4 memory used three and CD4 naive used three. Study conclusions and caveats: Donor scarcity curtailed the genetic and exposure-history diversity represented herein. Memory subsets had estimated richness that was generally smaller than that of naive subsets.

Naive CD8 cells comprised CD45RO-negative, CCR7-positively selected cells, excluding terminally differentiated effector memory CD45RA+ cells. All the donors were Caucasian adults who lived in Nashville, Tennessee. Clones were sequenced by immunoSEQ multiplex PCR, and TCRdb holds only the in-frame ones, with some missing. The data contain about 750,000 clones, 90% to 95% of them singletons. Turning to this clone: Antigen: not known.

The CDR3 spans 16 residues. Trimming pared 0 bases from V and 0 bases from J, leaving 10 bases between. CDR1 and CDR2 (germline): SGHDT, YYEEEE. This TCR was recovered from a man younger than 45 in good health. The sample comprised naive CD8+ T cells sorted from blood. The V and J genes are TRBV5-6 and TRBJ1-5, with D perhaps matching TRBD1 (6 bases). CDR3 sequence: CASSLAGEYSNQPQHF. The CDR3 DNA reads TGTGCCAGCAGCTTGGCAGGGGAATATAGCAATCAGCCCCAGCATTTT.